Below, 12 T cell receptor beta chains from the same sample are listed, as sequenced in a study of blood T cell repertoires in COVID-19. Profiled with immunoSEQ multiplex PCR; TCRdb holds only in-frame clones, not every one. The repertoire includes some 300,000 clones, about 85% of them detected once, and about 2.3% sits in the top ten. The sequenced sample was peripheral blood. These receptors all come from a man aged 18 to 35 with active or convalescent COVID-19.

V usage is TRBV5-1 and J usage is TRBJ2-5, with TRBD2 as a possible D gene (6 bases). The CDR3 is 14 residues long. Germline-derived CDR1 and CDR2 are SGHRS and YFSETQ. V was trimmed by 4 bases and J by 4 bases, leaving 14 bases between them. The CDR3 bases are TGCGCCAGCAGCCCTGCGGGGTGGAGAGAGACCCAGTACTTC. Its translation: CASSPAGWRETQYF.

The CDR3 DNA reads TGTGCCAGCATCCCCTGGGGCGGGAGCGATGAGCAGTTCTTC. It is translated as CASIPWGGSDEQFF. V is TRBV5-5 and J is TRBJ2-1, with 7 bases identical to TRBD2. The CDR3 runs 14 residues. CDR1 and CDR2 (germline): SGHKS, YYEKEE (reference sequence). With 6 bases clipped from V and 8 bases from J, the junction kept 11 bases outside the gene matches.

The rearrangement links TRBV6-5 to TRBJ2-1, with D unclear. Trimming left V 3 bases short and J 4 bases short, with 16 bases between. CDR1 is MNHEY and CDR2 is SVGAGI in the germline V gene. CDR3 length: 16 amino acids. CDR3 sequence reads: CASSYGSGPVYNEQFF. The CDR3 nucleotides are TGTGCCAGCAGTTATGGATCGGGTCCCGTGTACAATGAGCAGTTCTTC.

The chain uses TRBV11-3 and TRBJ2-1; 9 bases are shared with TRBD2. V lost 2 bases and J lost 7; bases outside the gene matches: 3. The CDR3 contains 14 residues. Per the germline V gene, CDR1 is SGHNT and CDR2 is YENEEA. The CDR3 here is CASSLSGGRNEQFF. The DNA of the CDR3 is TGTGCCAGCAGCTTAAGCGGGGGGAGAAATGAGCAGTTCTTC.

This clone was seen more than once but under ten times. J is TRBJ1-1 and V is TRBV5-1; no definite D call. Germline V lookup: CDR1 SGHRS, CDR2 YFSETQ. The CDR3 runs 12 residues. Trimming pared 1 base from V and 7 bases from J, leaving 8 bases between. The CDR3 DNA follows: TGCGCCAGCAGCTTGACACGGGGTGAAGCTTTCTTT. It encodes CASSLTRGEAFF.

The chain links TRBV10-3 to TRBJ2-7, with D possibly being TRBD2 (5 bases). The ends were cut back, 8 bases at V and 0 bases at J, with 14 bases in the middle. The CDR3 sequence is 14 residues long. Germline CDR1 reads ENHRY; CDR2 reads SYGVKD. DNA for the CDR3: TGTGCCATCGGGAGCACGGAAACCTCCTACGAGCAGTACTTC. Amino acid sequence: CAIGSTETSYEQYF.

This chain uses TRBV6-5 with TRBJ2-7; D is perhaps TRBD1 (6 bases). V shed 2 bases and J shed 2 bases, with 10 bases lying between them. The CDR3 is 14 residues long. The V gene's germline CDR1 is MNHEY and CDR2 SVGAGI. The CDR3 is CASSYGGRAYEQYF. The DNA of the CDR3 is TGTGCCAGCAGTTACGGGGGCAGGGCCTACGAGCAGTACTTC.

Turning to this clone: In the same sample, other DNA sequences code for this CDR3. The chain has TRBV27 and TRBJ2-3; a weak D match, TRBD2 (5 bases). This CDR3 has 14 residues. Per germline, CDR1 MNHEY and CDR2 SMNVEV (reference sequence). V lost 5 bases and J 0 bases, leaving 9 bases between the germline ends. CDR3 bases: TGTGCCAGCAGTCTAGCAGCTAGCACAGATACGCAGTATTTT. Its translation: CASSLAASTDTQYF.

The chain has TRBV5-1 and TRBJ2-1; the match to TRBD1 covers 9 bases. The CDR3 runs 15 residues. The V and J ends lost 2 bases and 7 bases, in that order; junction bases with no gene match: 7. Germline CDR1 reads SGHRS; CDR2 reads YFSETQ. The DNA for the CDR3 is TGCGCCAGCAGCTTTGGGGACAGGGATTTTAATGAGCAGTTCTTC. This gives the protein CASSFGDRDFNEQFF.

V is TRBV4-1 and J is TRBJ2-3, with 16 bases fitting TRBD2. After removal of 7 bases from V and 4 bases from J, the junction contained 20 bases not matched to a gene. CDR1 and CDR2 (germline): MGHRA, YSYEKL. This CDR3 contains 21 residues. CDR3 nucleotides: TGCGCCAGCACCCAGATAACGGGACAGGGACTAGCGGGAGGGCCGGCAGATACGCAGTATTTT. This gives the protein CASTQITGQGLAGGPADTQYF.

V gene TRBV11-2 combines with J gene TRBJ2-2; D is unresolved. CDR1 SGHAT and CDR2 FQNNGV come from the germline V gene. V lost 0 bases and J 5 bases, leaving 4 bases between the germline ends. The CDR3 length is 13 residues. CDR3 amino acids: CASSLDPTGELFF. The CDR3 nucleotides are TGTGCCAGCAGCTTAGACCCGACCGGGGAGCTGTTTTTT. Complete variable domain (other parts from reference TRBV11-2 and TRBJ2-2): EAGVAQSPRYKIIEKRQSVAFWCNPISGHATLYWYQQILGQGPKLLIQFQNNGVVDDSQLPKDRFSAERLKGVDSTLKIQPAKLEDSAVYLCASSLDPTGELFFGEGSRLTVL.

The V gene is TRBV27, the J gene TRBJ1-5; 7 bases match TRBD1. In germline, CDR1 is MNHEY, CDR2 SMNVEV (reference sequence). The CDR3 extends over 15 amino acids. J was trimmed by 2 bases and V by 9 bases; bases with no gene match: 10. CDR3 sequence: CASKTRDRGNQPQHF. Here the CDR3 DNA reads TGTGCCAGTAAGACCCGGGACAGAGGCAATCAGCCCCAGCATTTT.